This TCR beta chain was recorded in a study of blood T cell repertoires in COVID-19. TCRdb keeps only in-frame clones here, not all; method: immunoSEQ multiplex PCR. Among around 87,000 clones listed, 90% were seen once. Germline CDR1 is LNHDA and CDR2 is SQIVND (reference sequence). This CDR3 is built from 13 residues. The V segment lost 9 bases and the J segment 4 bases; nucleotides outside the gene matches: 7. The clonotype comes from a human donor with active COVID-19. The donor label of this sample is uncertain. V is TRBV19 and J is TRBJ1-2; 8 bases agree with TRBD1. The sample consisted of peripheral blood. CDR3 amino acids: CASSPTGAYGYTF. For the CDR3, the DNA is TGTGCCAGCAGCCCGACAGGGGCCTATGGCTACACCTTC.